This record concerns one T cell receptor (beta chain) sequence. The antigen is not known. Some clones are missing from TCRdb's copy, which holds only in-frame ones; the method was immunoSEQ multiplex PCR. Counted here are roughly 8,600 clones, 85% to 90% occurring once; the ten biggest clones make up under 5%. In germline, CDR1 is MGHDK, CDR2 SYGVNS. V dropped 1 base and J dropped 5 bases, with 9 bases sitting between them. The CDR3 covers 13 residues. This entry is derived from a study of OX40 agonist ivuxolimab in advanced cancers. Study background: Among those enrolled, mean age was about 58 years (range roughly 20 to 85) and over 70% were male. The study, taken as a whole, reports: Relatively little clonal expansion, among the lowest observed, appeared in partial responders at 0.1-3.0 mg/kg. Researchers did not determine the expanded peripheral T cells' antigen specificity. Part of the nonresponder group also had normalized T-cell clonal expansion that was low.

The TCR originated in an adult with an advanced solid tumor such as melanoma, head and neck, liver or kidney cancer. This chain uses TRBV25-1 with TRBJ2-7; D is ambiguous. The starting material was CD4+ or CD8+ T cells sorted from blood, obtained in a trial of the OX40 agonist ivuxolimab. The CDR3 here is CASSEFGRNEQYF. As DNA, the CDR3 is TGTGCCAGCAGTGAATTTGGTAGGAACGAGCAGTACTTC.